Each of the 16 T cell receptor beta chains below was sequenced from the same sample in a study of T cells in Graves' hyperthyroidism and ophthalmopathy. RNA transcripts gave rise to amplified TCR beta CDR3 regions. A set of HTBI primers served as the primers for a first-round RT-PCR of the TCR CDR3. TCRdb reanalysed the multiplex PCR reads using MiXCR and keeps one entry per CDR3 protein. The top ten hold about a third of the sample, which has approximately 370,000 distinct CDR3 sequences, approximately 18% seen once. Sequencing used blood. The receptors here all came from a woman younger than 45 with Graves' hyperthyroidism that later progressed to Graves' ophthalmopathy.

This clonotype was recorded many times. The chain combines TRBV6-1 with TRBJ2-7; D is undetermined. The V end was cut by 1 base, the J end by 2 bases, with 12 bases between. CDR3 length: 15 residues. Germline loops: CDR1 MNHNS, CDR2 SASEGT. This CDR3 is CASSEETGLPYEQYF. In nucleotides, the CDR3 is TGTGCCAGCAGTGAAGAGACGGGCCTCCCCTACGAGCAGTACTTC.

This clonotype was counted ten times or more. V usage is TRBV2 and J usage is TRBJ2-5, with 8 nucleotides matching TRBD1. V gave up 9 bases and J gave up 4 bases; unmatched junction bases: 4. CDR1 and CDR2 from the germline V gene are SNHLY and FYNNEI. The CDR3 covers 12 residues. CDR3 amino acids: CASTGQGETQYF. CDR3 DNA: TGTGCCAGTACAGGACAGGGAGAGACCCAGTACTTC.

Only a few counts were recorded for this clonotype. The V and J genes are TRBV6-2 or TRBV6-3 and TRBJ2-3; D may be TRBD1 or TRBD2 (5 bases each). Germline V gene sequence: CDR1 MNHEY, CDR2 SVGEGT. V shed 2 bases and J shed 6 bases, with 12 bases lying between them. This CDR3 region has 14 residues. The CDR3 coding sequence is TGTGCCAGCAGTTACGTGGGGGTTCGGGATACGCAGTATTTT. Protein product: CASSYVGVRDTQYF.

Here the CDR3 reads CASSQAERQTSYGYTF. The CDR3 nucleotides are TGTGCCAGCAGCCAAGCCGAGCGACAGACAAGCTATGGCTACACCTTC. This chain links TRBV4-2 with TRBJ1-2; D may be TRBD1 (5 bases). From germline, CDR1 is LGHNA and CDR2 YNFKEQ. V was shortened by 1 base and J by 4 bases, with 16 bases between the two germline ends. This CDR3 contains 16 residues.

The genes are TRBV20-1 and TRBJ2-3; 8 bases match TRBD1. V lost 6 bases, J lost 3 bases, and 8 bases stayed unmatched. CDR1 is DFQATT and CDR2 is SNEGSKA in the germline V gene (reference sequence). The CDR3 is 14 residues long. The CDR3 region is CSAWTGRRTDTQYF. CDR3 nucleotide sequence: TGCAGTGCGTGGACAGGGAGGCGGACAGATACGCAGTATTTT.

Many counts were recorded for this clonotype. The chain couples TRBV28 to TRBJ2-7; possible D gene TRBD2, 7 bases. Per germline, CDR1 MDHEN and CDR2 SYDVKM. V was pared by 6 bases and J by 4 bases, with 16 bases between. The CDR3 is 14 amino acids. The DNA for the CDR3 is TGTGCCAGCAGGAAATGGGGGGGGCCTTACGAGCAGTACTTC. Translation gives CASRKWGGPYEQYF.

This clonotype was seen many times. The J gene is TRBJ1-2, the V gene TRBV2; D not certain. The length of the CDR3 is 12 residues. Per germline, CDR1 SNHLY and CDR2 FYNNEI. Trimming stripped 6 bases from V and 2 bases from J, with 7 bases between. For the CDR3, the DNA is TGTGCCAGCAGCGCGGCGAACTATGGCTACACCTTC. Translation gives CASSAANYGYTF.

This clonotype appeared once. A read error is possible here, since a much larger clone lies one base away. The chain has TRBV3-1 and TRBJ2-7, with D hard to call. Germline CDR1 LGHDT, CDR2 YNNKEL (reference sequence). This CDR3 contains 13 residues. The CDR3 nucleotides are TGTGCCAGCAGCCAAAACAACTTCTACGAGAAGTACTTC. As protein: CASSQNNFYEKYF.

CDR3 sequence: CASSRDRGLGTEAFF. CDR3 sequence (DNA): TGTGCCAGTAGTCGAGACAGGGGGCTTGGGACTGAAGCTTTCTTT. The rearrangement joins TRBV19 to TRBJ1-1, with 10 bases identical to TRBD1. Germline V gene lookup returns CDR1 LNHDA and CDR2 SQIVND (reference sequence). Germline trimming cut 5 bases from V and 5 bases from J; bases unmatched to any gene: 8. This CDR3 has 15 residues.

A note on this clonotype: It may be a read error: a sequence one base away is much more abundant. V is TRBV24-1 and J is TRBJ1-2; 11 nucleotides agree with TRBD1. With V trimmed by 8 bases and J by 3 bases, 10 bases remained unmatched. Per the germline V gene, CDR1 is KGHDR and CDR2 is SFDVKD. There are 16 residues in the CDR3. CDR3 region: CATTDPGQGADYGYTF. The CDR3 nucleotides read TGTGCCACCACTGACCCTGGACAGGGGGCGGACTATGGCTACACCTTC.

This clonotype showed up many times. The V and J genes are TRBV6-1 and TRBJ2-7, with TRBD1 matching over 8 bases. The trim removed 4 bases at V and 0 bases at J, leaving 5 bases unmatched. The CDR3 has 15 amino acids. Germline V lookup: CDR1 MNHNS, CDR2 SASEGT. The CDR3 here is CASSGGQANSYEQYF. The CDR3, as DNA: TGTGCCAGCAGTGGGGGACAGGCAAACTCCTACGAGCAGTACTTC.

This clonotype has at least ten counts. The chain is built from TRBV12-3 or TRBV12-4 and TRBJ2-3; TRBD2 matches 7 bases. V trimming: 0 bases; J trimming: 2 bases; junction bases outside the gene matches: 5. The CDR3 runs 16 residues. The CDR3 sequence is CASSLAGTTITDTQYF. CDR3 DNA: TGTGCCAGCAGTTTAGCTGGGACTACAATCACAGATACGCAGTATTTT.

J is TRBJ2-5 and V is TRBV7-9; D may correspond to TRBD1 or TRBD2 (5 bases each). Trimming shortened V by 0 bases and J by 5 bases, and 13 bases separated the two germline ends. Germline CDR1 SEHNR, CDR2 FQNEAQ (reference sequence). The length of the CDR3 is 15 residues. CDR3 in amino acids: CASSLAGAWGETQYF. The CDR3 DNA follows: TGTGCCAGCAGCTTAGCGGGTGCGTGGGGGGAGACCCAGTACTTC.

This clonotype has ten or more counts. The chain uses TRBV30 and TRBJ1-1; D not certain. This CDR3 spans 11 amino acids. Germline values: CDR1 GTSNPN, CDR2 SVGIG (reference sequence). V was pared by 4 bases and J by 4 bases, with 7 bases between. CDR3 DNA: TGTGCCTGGAACGAGGGCACTGAAGCTTTCTTT. Translating gives CAWNEGTEAFF.

This clonotype was seen a few times. The chain uses TRBV4-1 and TRBJ1-4; D gene unclear. Germline-derived CDR1 and CDR2 are MGHRA and YSYEKL. This CDR3 is 13 amino acids long. The V end was cut by 1 base, the J end by 13 bases, with 13 bases between. CDR3 loop: CASSQGSYFPLFF. CDR3 bases: TGCGCCAGCAGCCAAGGCAGTTATTTTCCACTGTTTTTT.

This clonotype has a count of ten or more. The chain recombines TRBV12-3 or TRBV12-4 with TRBJ2-5, with TRBD2 matching 8 bases. The CDR3 extends over 15 amino acids. Germline trimming cut 5 bases from V and 1 base from J; bases unmatched to any gene: 6. CDR3 nucleotides: TGTGCCAGCAGTGAACTAGCGGACGGCCAAGAGACCCAGTACTTC. As protein: CASSELADGQETQYF.